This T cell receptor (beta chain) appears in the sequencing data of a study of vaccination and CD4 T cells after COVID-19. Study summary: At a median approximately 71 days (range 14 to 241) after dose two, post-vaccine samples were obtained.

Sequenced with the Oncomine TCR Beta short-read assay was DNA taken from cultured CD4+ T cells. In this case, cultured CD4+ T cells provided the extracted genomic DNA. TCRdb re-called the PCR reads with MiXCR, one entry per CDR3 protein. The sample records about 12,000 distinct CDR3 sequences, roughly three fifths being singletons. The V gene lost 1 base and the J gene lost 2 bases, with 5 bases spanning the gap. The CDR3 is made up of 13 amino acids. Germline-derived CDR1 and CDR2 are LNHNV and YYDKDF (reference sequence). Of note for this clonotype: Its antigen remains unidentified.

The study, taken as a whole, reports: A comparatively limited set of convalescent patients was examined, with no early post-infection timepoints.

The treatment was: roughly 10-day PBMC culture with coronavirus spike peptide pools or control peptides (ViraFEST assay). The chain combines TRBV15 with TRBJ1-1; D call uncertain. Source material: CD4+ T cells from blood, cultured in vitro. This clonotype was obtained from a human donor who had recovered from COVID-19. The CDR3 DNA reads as TGTGCCACCAGCAGAGGAGCAAACACTGAAGCTTTCTTT. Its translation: CATSRGANTEAFF.